This passage covers 3 T cell receptor beta chains from one sample sequenced in a study of regulatory T cells in long-lasting Graves disease. For TCR beta, libraries came from iRepertoire HTBI primers and Arm-PCR of CDR3 regions. A single record per CDR3 protein comes from TCRdb applying MiXCR to the multiplex PCR reads. The sample has just over 600,000 distinct CDR3 sequences, 15% to 20% seen once. Sample time point: newly diagnosed GD, antithyroid drugs for less than 3 months. PBMCs were the source of the RNA used for TCR sequencing. This sample also appeared in a second study, on T cells in Graves' hyperthyroidism and ophthalmopathy.

The sample here was peripheral blood mononuclear cells (PBMCs), taken at new diagnosis, from a patient treated with antithyroid drugs. Receptors were obtained from a woman in her twenties or thirties with Graves disease.

This clonotype occurred many times. V and J are TRBV6-5 and TRBJ1-2; D not certain. The CDR3 loop spans 15 amino acids. Germline loops: CDR1 MNHEY, CDR2 SVGAGI. Between the trimmed V and J ends, which lost 0 bases and 3 bases, there was a span of 11 bases. The CDR3 here is CASSYSSGGYYGYTF. CDR3 coding DNA: TGTGCCAGCAGTTACTCGAGTGGAGGGTACTATGGCTACACCTTC.

The V call is TRBV6-1, the J call TRBJ1-5; D not resolved. Germline CDR1 is MNHNS and CDR2 is SASEGT. Trimming cost V 3 bases and J 6 bases, with 12 bases left between them. The CDR3 loop spans 14 amino acids. Written as DNA, the CDR3 is TGTGCCAGCAGTGAGGTCGAAAGGGTTCAGCCCCAGCATTTT. Protein: CASSEVERVQPQHF.

This clonotype was detected ten times or more. This rearrangement joins TRBV11-2 to TRBJ2-7, with D unresolved. Germline-derived CDR1 and CDR2 are SGHAT and FQNNGV. V was clipped by 4 bases and J by 6 bases, with 13 bases between them. CDR3 length: 13 amino acids. The CDR3 here is CASSSQSVAEQYF. The CDR3 DNA follows: TGTGCCAGCAGCTCCCAGTCCGTCGCCGAGCAGTACTTC.